Shown below are 25 T cell receptor beta chains from a single sample sequenced in a study of blood T cell repertoires in COVID-19. Profiling relied on immunoSEQ multiplex PCR, and the TCRdb table lists in-frame clones only, not all of them. The data contain roughly 110,000 clones, around 90% of them seen just once; the ten biggest clones take up roughly 1.2%. Material: peripheral blood. The receptors shown here come from a woman in her twenties or thirties with acute or convalescent COVID-19.

This chain links TRBV7-3 with TRBJ1-2; D is uncertain. Trimming shortened V by 3 bases and J by 6 bases, and 11 bases separated the two germline ends. Germline lookup yields CDR1 SGHTA and CDR2 FQGTGA. This CDR3 has 13 residues. CDR3 nucleotide sequence: TGTGCCAGCAGCTTCTCGGGAACCCATGGCTACACCTTC. It encodes CASSFSGTHGYTF.

The rearrangement uses TRBV19 and TRBJ2-2; no clear D gene. Germline-derived CDR1 and CDR2 are LNHDA and SQIVND (reference sequence). The CDR3 is 15 amino acids. V shed 1 base and J shed 0 bases, with 6 bases lying between them. The CDR3 DNA reads as TGTGCCAGTAGTATAGGGCAGTCGAACACCGGGGAGCTGTTTTTT. It codes for CASSIGQSNTGELFF.

V is TRBV4-1 and J is TRBJ2-5, with 9 positions matching TRBD1. CDR1 is MGHRA, CDR2 YSYEKL, per germline. V lost 4 bases to trimming and J lost 5 bases; unmatched junction nucleotides: 5. The CDR3 is 14 residues long. The CDR3, as DNA: TGCGCCAGCAGCCGAAGGGACAGGGCGGAGACCCAGTACTTC. This sequence encodes CASSRRDRAETQYF.

This rearrangement joins TRBV29-1 to TRBJ1-1, with a possible D match to TRBD1 (5 bases). Germline lookup yields CDR1 SQVTM and CDR2 ANQGSEA. This CDR3 is built from 13 residues. Deletions cut 5 bases from V and 0 bases from J, with 10 bases between. The CDR3 region is CSVTGHLNTEAFF. The CDR3 DNA sequence: TGCAGCGTTACCGGACACCTGAACACTGAAGCTTTCTTT.

The J gene is TRBJ2-7, the V gene TRBV7-8; maybe TRBD2 (6 bases). From germline, CDR1 is SGHVS and CDR2 FQNEAQ. The CDR3 length is 13 residues. Trimming shortened V by 1 base and J by 6 bases, and 10 bases separated the two germline ends. The CDR3 nucleotides read TGTGCCAGCAGCTTAGGAAGAGCGGGCGAGCAGTACTTC. It codes for CASSLGRAGEQYF.

This chain uses TRBV19 with TRBJ2-6, with 9 bases matching TRBD1. Trimming removed 7 bases from V and 1 base from J; junction bases left unmatched: 11. Germline values: CDR1 LNHDA, CDR2 SQIVND (reference sequence). The CDR3 has 18 residues. The CDR3 reads CASKLLGQGKSGANVLTF. The CDR3 nucleotides read TGTGCCAGTAAATTGTTAGGACAGGGGAAATCTGGGGCCAACGTCCTGACTTTC.

CDR3 residues: CASSPGQGRGGYTF. CDR3 nucleotide sequence: TGTGCCAGCAGTCCGGGACAGGGAAGGGGTGGCTACACCTTC. The chain combines TRBV28 with TRBJ1-2; 9 bases fit TRBD1. Trimming cost V 5 bases and J 7 bases; bases outside gene matches: 8. The V gene's germline CDR1 is MDHEN and CDR2 SYDVKM. This CDR3 has 14 residues.

The V call is TRBV5-1, the J call TRBJ2-3; 7 bases line up with TRBD1. CDR3 length: 16 residues. Losses at the gene ends were 0 bases for V and 5 bases for J; bases not matched to a gene: 9. Germline loops: CDR1 SGHRS, CDR2 YFSETQ. The chain's CDR3 is CASSLGIGTVQDTQYF. The CDR3 coding sequence is TGCGCCAGCAGCTTGGGTATAGGGACAGTTCAAGATACGCAGTATTTT.

V and J are TRBV7-2 and TRBJ1-2; 10 bases agree with TRBD1. J gave up 6 bases and V 5 bases, and 9 bases lay outside the gene matches. The CDR3 has 15 amino acids. In germline, CDR1 is SGHTA, CDR2 FQGNSA. The CDR3 nucleotides read TGTGCCAGCAGCAAACCGACAGGGGGCGCTGATGGCTACACCTTC. Protein sequence: CASSKPTGGADGYTF.

The chain employs TRBV7-8 and TRBJ1-4, with D possibly being TRBD1 (6 bases). The V gene lost 2 bases and the J gene lost 8 bases, with 24 bases spanning the gap. The CDR3 covers 18 residues. Germline V lookup: CDR1 SGHVS, CDR2 FQNEAQ. In DNA form, the CDR3 reads TGTGCCAGCAGCTTACAGGACAGTCGATCCCTCAATCTGGAAAAACTGTTTTTT. It is translated as CASSLQDSRSLNLEKLFF.

The genes are TRBV5-1 and TRBJ2-7, with 8 bases fitting TRBD2. With V trimmed by 3 bases and J by 0 bases, 2 bases remained unmatched. The CDR3 sequence is 14 residues long. CDR1 is SGHRS and CDR2 is YFSETQ in the germline V gene. This CDR3 reads CASSSGTSSYEQYF. For the CDR3, the DNA is TGCGCCAGCAGCTCCGGGACTAGCTCCTACGAGCAGTACTTC.

The CDR3 bases are TGTGCCAGCAGTTTCCGGGGACAGGGTAGCAATCAGCCCCAGCATTTT. Amino acid sequence: CASSFRGQGSNQPQHF. This chain uses TRBV28 with TRBJ1-5; 9 bases agree with TRBD1. There are 16 residues in the CDR3. The trim removed 3 bases at V and 0 bases at J, leaving 3 bases unmatched. The germline V gene has CDR1 MDHEN and CDR2 SYDVKM.

This sequence joins TRBV19 and TRBJ1-4; the D gene is possibly TRBD1 (6 bases). In germline, CDR1 is LNHDA, CDR2 SQIVND (reference sequence). Trimming cost V 6 bases and J 3 bases, with 8 bases left between them. The CDR3 has 13 amino acids. The CDR3 DNA is TGTGCCAGTAGCGGACAGTCTAATGAAAAACTGTTTTTT. The encoded protein is CASSGQSNEKLFF.

The chain combines TRBV7-8 with TRBJ2-2, with a weak D call TRBD2 (6 bases). Trimming stripped 1 base from V and 6 bases from J, with 9 bases between. The CDR3 contains 14 residues. Germline V gene lookup returns CDR1 SGHVS and CDR2 FQNEAQ. The CDR3 is CASSLGGGSGELFF. Here the CDR3 DNA reads TGTGCCAGCAGCTTAGGGGGAGGATCCGGGGAGCTGTTTTTT.

The chain recombines TRBV7-8 with TRBJ2-7; TRBD1 is a possible D gene (5 bases). Trimming took off 4 bases at V and 5 bases at J, with 9 bases between the two ends. The germline gives CDR1 SGHVS, CDR2 FQNEAQ. The CDR3 length is 12 residues. CDR3 amino acids: CASSSGIHEQYF. As DNA, the CDR3 is TGTGCCAGCAGCTCAGGGATCCACGAGCAGTACTTC.

The gene calls are TRBV18 and TRBJ1-5; 10 positions match TRBD1. The V gene end was trimmed by 3 bases and the J gene end by 7 bases; junction bases not matched to a gene: 9. The CDR3 totals 16 residues. Germline V CDR1 and CDR2: KGHSH, LQKENI. CDR3 sequence reads: CASSPRGQGSAQPQHF. The DNA for the CDR3 is TGTGCCAGCTCACCGAGGGGACAGGGGTCCGCGCAGCCCCAGCATTTT.

The chain uses TRBV10-2 and TRBJ1-1; D unclear. The CDR3 spans 11 residues. Trimming took 2 bases from V and 6 from J, leaving 4 bases between them. Germline V gene data show CDR1 as WSHSY and CDR2 as SAAADI. The CDR3 reads CASSEGPEAFF. CDR3 bases: TGCGCCAGCAGTGAGGGCCCTGAAGCTTTCTTT.

The rearrangement links TRBV7-6 to TRBJ2-3; TRBD2 matches 7 bases. The V and J ends lost 5 bases and 2 bases, in that order; junction bases with no gene match: 13. Per the germline V gene, CDR1 is SGHVS and CDR2 is FNYEAQ. The CDR3 loop spans 17 amino acids. The CDR3 DNA reads TGTGCCAGCAGCCCCCTCATGGGGGGGGAGTCCACAGATACGCAGTATTTT. Its protein is CASSPLMGGESTDTQYF.

The rearrangement uses TRBV10-3 and TRBJ1-5; 9 nucleotides agree with TRBD1. The CDR3 extends over 14 amino acids. The V and J ends lost 4 bases and 6 bases, in that order; junction bases with no gene match: 4. In germline, CDR1 is ENHRY, CDR2 SYGVKD. Written as DNA, the CDR3 is TGTGCCATCAGTGGACAGGGGGAAGGTCAGCCCCAGCATTTT. It is translated as CAISGQGEGQPQHF.

CDR3 region: CASSPRTGAYEQYF. CDR3 coding DNA: TGTGCCAGCAGCCCTCGGACAGGGGCCTACGAGCAGTACTTC. The gene calls are TRBV9 and TRBJ2-7; 9 bases match TRBD1. The V and J ends lost 4 bases and 2 bases, in that order; junction bases with no gene match: 4. This CDR3 contains 14 residues. Germline V lookup: CDR1 SGDLS, CDR2 YYNGEE.

The chain links TRBV5-6 to TRBJ2-7; TRBD2 is a possible D gene (6 bases). Looked up from germline, CDR1 is SGHDT and CDR2 is YYEEEE. V lost 6 bases and J 5 bases, leaving 21 bases between the germline ends. CDR3 length: 15 amino acids. The CDR3 sequence is CASTNGAGWVHEQYF. In DNA form, the CDR3 reads TGTGCCAGCACCAACGGGGCGGGGTGGGTCCACGAGCAGTACTTC.

The J gene is TRBJ1-1, the V gene TRBV28; D is possibly TRBD1 (6 bases). V was cut by 5 bases and J by 3 bases, with 10 bases left in between. The CDR3 is made up of 13 amino acids. The V gene's germline CDR1 is MDHEN and CDR2 SYDVKM. The CDR3 DNA follows: TGTGCCAGCAGTCTCGCAGGGGACACTGAAGCTTTCTTT. Translated, it gives CASSLAGDTEAFF.

J is TRBJ2-2 and V is TRBV10-3; 10 bases agree with TRBD2. Trimming cost V 7 bases and J 10 bases; bases outside gene matches: 9. This CDR3 is 14 amino acids long. Germline CDR1 is ENHRY and CDR2 is SYGVKD. The CDR3: CAIMPQRGGLELFF. CDR3 in DNA: TGTGCCATCATGCCACAGCGGGGGGGCTTGGAGCTGTTTTTT.

V is TRBV5-1 and J is TRBJ1-6; D might be TRBD1 (5 bases). Deletions cut 4 bases from V and 1 base from J, with 12 bases between. Germline values: CDR1 SGHRS, CDR2 YFSETQ. The CDR3 covers 16 residues. CDR3 nucleotides: TGCGCCAGCAGCCACGGGGGGGATTCCTATAATTCACCCCTCCACTTT. It is translated as CASSHGGDSYNSPLHF. Drawing the rest from reference TRBV5-1 and TRBJ1-6, the complete variable domain is KAGVTQTPRYLIKTRGQQVTLSCSPISGHRSVSWYQQTPGQGLQFLFEYFSETQRNKGNFPGRFSGRQFSNSRSEMNVSTLELGDSALYLCASSHGGDSYNSPLHFGNGTRLTVT.

The J gene is TRBJ1-1, the V gene TRBV15, with D unclear. The CDR3 is made up of 13 amino acids. V gave up 0 bases and J gave up 9 bases, with 11 bases separating them. The V gene's germline CDR1 is LNHNV and CDR2 YYDKDF (reference sequence). In DNA, the CDR3 is TGTGCCACCAGCAGAGAGAGGTTAGAAAAAGCTTTCTTT. Protein product: CATSRERLEKAFF.